Listed here are 15 T cell receptor beta chains from one sample, sequenced in a study of cytomegalovirus exposure and HLA in healthy donors. The PCR employed 60 Vbeta primers together with 13 Jbeta primers. Produced via immunoSEQ multiplex PCR; TCRdb's table is partial and in-frame only. The sample consists of 60,000 to 70,000 clones, about four fifths of them appearing once. The sample comprised PBMCs. The receptors come from a woman in her 30s in good health and CMV-seronegative.

The chain has TRBV27 and TRBJ1-1; D remains ambiguous. V lost 2 bases and J lost 1, with 5 bases in between. The CDR3 contains 13 residues. CDR1 is MNHEY, CDR2 SMNVEV, per germline (reference sequence). For the CDR3, the DNA is TGTGCCAGCAGTTTAGGAGAGAACACTGAAGCTTTCTTT. It specifies CASSLGENTEAFF.

This rearrangement joins TRBV30 to TRBJ2-5; D gene ambiguous. The CDR3 contains 11 residues. Germline V gene data show CDR1 as GTSNPN and CDR2 as SVGIG (reference sequence). V was shortened by 4 bases and J by 3 bases, with 6 bases between the two germline ends. Written as DNA, the CDR3 is TGTGCCTGGACCCTTGAAGAGACCCAGTACTTC. Translated: CAWTLEETQYF.

Only a few counts were recorded for this clone. For the CDR3, the DNA is TGTGCCAGCAGCTTAGCAGGAGGTTACGAGCAGTACTTC. It is translated as CASSLAGGYEQYF. This chain uses TRBV7-6 with TRBJ2-7; D might be TRBD2 (5 bases). V lost 0 bases to trimming and J lost 4 bases, with 7 bases between them. The CDR3 totals 13 residues. The germline CDR1 and CDR2 sequences are SGHVS and FNYEAQ.

This clone was seen only once. The rearrangement links TRBV30 to TRBJ2-1, with 8 bases that match TRBD1. This CDR3 is 13 amino acids long. Germline loops: CDR1 GTSNPN, CDR2 SVGIG (reference sequence). Germline trimming cut 4 bases from V and 8 bases from J; bases unmatched to any gene: 7. In DNA form, the CDR3 reads TGTGCCTGGACAGGGGGCAAGTCCGATGAGCAGTTCTTC. It encodes CAWTGGKSDEQFF.

The chain combines TRBV18 with TRBJ2-2; a possible D gene is TRBD1 (6 bases). V was shortened by 3 bases and J by 1 base, with 9 bases between the two germline ends. Germline V gene sequence: CDR1 KGHSH, CDR2 LQKENI. The CDR3 length is 15 residues. In nucleotides, the CDR3 is TGTGCCAGCTCACCGTTACAGGGGAACACCGGGGAGCTGTTTTTT. Protein product: CASSPLQGNTGELFF. The full variable domain, rest sourced from reference TRBV18 and TRBJ2-2, is NAGVMQNPRHLVRRRGQEARLRCSPMKGHSHVYWYRQLPEEGLKFMVYLQKENIIDESGMPKERFSAEFPKEGPSILRIQQVVRGDSAAYFCASSPLQGNTGELFFGEGSRLTVL.

V and J are TRBV4-3 and TRBJ1-5; D perhaps matches TRBD1 (5 bases). V lost 2 bases and J 4 bases, leaving 15 bases between the germline ends. CDR1 and CDR2 (germline): LGHNA, YSLEER. The CDR3 consists of 16 residues. CDR3 residues: CASSQSYLTENQPQHF. The CDR3 DNA sequence: TGCGCCAGCAGCCAATCCTATTTGACAGAAAATCAGCCCCAGCATTTT.

This clone appeared once. This sequence joins TRBV6-1 and TRBJ1-2; 7 bases are shared with TRBD1. The V and J ends lost 2 bases and 4 bases, in that order; junction bases with no gene match: 7. Germline values: CDR1 MNHNS, CDR2 SASEGT. This CDR3 has 15 residues. This chain's CDR3 is CASSEQGVISYGYTF. The CDR3, as DNA: TGTGCCAGCAGTGAACAGGGGGTAATAAGCTATGGCTACACCTTC.

The chain joins TRBV16 to TRBJ2-3, with D uncertain. The V gene's germline CDR1 is KGHSY and CDR2 FQNENV. V was trimmed by 0 bases and J by 5 bases, leaving 9 bases between them. The CDR3 has 14 residues. This CDR3 reads CASSQSSTGDTQYF. The CDR3 region has the DNA TGTGCCAGCAGCCAATCTTCCACCGGAGATACGCAGTATTTT.

The J gene is TRBJ1-4, the V gene TRBV5-1; D is undetermined. The germline V gene encodes CDR1 SGHRS and CDR2 YFSETQ. There are 14 residues in the CDR3. Trimming took 3 bases from V and 11 from J, leaving 17 bases between them. CDR3 nucleotides: TGCGCCAGCAGCTCTAACTTGTCCAGAGGGAAACTGTTTTTT. This encodes CASSSNLSRGKLFF.

The V gene is TRBV2, the J gene TRBJ2-4, with a possible D match to TRBD2 (6 bases). Germline lookup yields CDR1 SNHLY and CDR2 FYNNEI. CDR3 length: 19 amino acids. V lost 4 bases to trimming and J lost 0 bases, with 22 bases between them. The CDR3, as DNA: TGTGCCAGCAGTGGACCGGGGGTAACAGTCTACCAAGCCAAAAACATTCAGTACTTC. Its translation is CASSGPGVTVYQAKNIQYF.

The DNA of the CDR3 is TGCAGCGTTGAATACGCCAGGGAGGGGGAATTCATTCAGTACTTC. It translates to CSVEYAREGEFIQYF. This chain connects TRBV29-1 to TRBJ2-4; maybe TRBD2 (7 bases). CDR1 SQVTM and CDR2 ANQGSEA come from the germline V gene. The CDR3 is made up of 15 amino acids. V lost 2 bases and J lost 9, with 20 bases in between.

This chain connects TRBV5-4 to TRBJ2-7, with 10 bases that match TRBD1. CDR1 is SGHNT, CDR2 YYREEE, per germline (reference sequence). The CDR3 spans 14 residues. J gave up 6 bases and V 0 bases, and 3 bases lay outside the gene matches. CDR3 loop: CASSLGDRGAEQYF. DNA for the CDR3: TGTGCCAGCAGCTTGGGGGACAGGGGAGCCGAGCAGTACTTC.

The chain carries TRBV6-1 and TRBJ1-5, with 7 bases that match TRBD1. V lost 5 bases, J lost 7 bases, and 8 bases stayed unmatched. CDR3 length: 14 residues. The germline V gene has CDR1 MNHNS and CDR2 SASEGT. The CDR3 DNA is TGTGCCAGCAGTAAGACAGGGTCTAACCAGCCCCAGCATTTT. Amino acid sequence: CASSKTGSNQPQHF.

The rearrangement uses TRBV2 and TRBJ1-1, with 7 bases lining up with TRBD1. Germline V gene sequence: CDR1 SNHLY, CDR2 FYNNEI. This CDR3 comprises 15 residues. With V trimmed by 7 bases and J by 4 bases, 12 bases remained unmatched. In DNA form, the CDR3 reads TGTGCCAGCATTCGGGAGGGGGCGCTGGGCACTGAAGCTTTCTTT. Translating gives CASIREGALGTEAFF.

This chain's CDR3 is CASSLDPGGNGELFF. The CDR3 nucleotides read TGTGCCAGCAGCCTGGACCCCGGGGGGAACGGGGAGCTGTTTTTT. V and J are TRBV28 and TRBJ2-2; 7 nucleotides align to TRBD2. The junction had 11 bases not matched to a gene; V was cut back by 6 bases and J by 7 bases. Germline lookup yields CDR1 MDHEN and CDR2 SYDVKM. This CDR3 is built from 15 residues. The whole variable domain, filled in from reference TRBV28 and TRBJ2-2, reads DVKVTQSSRYLVKRTGEKVFLECVQDMDHENMFWYRQDPGLGLRLIYFSYDVKMKEKGDIPEGYSVSREKKERFSLILESASTNQTSMYLCASSLDPGGNGELFFGEGSRLTVL.